This TCR beta chain was profiled in a study of blood T cell repertoires in COVID-19 (dated by TCRdb to between 2020 and 2021). As for the study more broadly: Samples covering the acute and convalescent phases of COVID-19 were provided by collaborators in the United States, Italy and Spain. The repertoires were released in a freely available public database meant as a resource for research on the immune response to SARS-CoV-2. The material from the prospective study consisted of cDNA or gDNA derived from T cells, B-cell-depleted T cells, or PBMCs. Where HLA class I and class II types were available, the types were taken from metadata supplied by the sample provider, not from assay-based typing. The samples were drawn from the first 160 participants of the ongoing ImmuneRACE study and from about 1,200 subjects provided by 6 global collaborators. The dataset comprised deeply sampled blood TCRbeta repertoires from subjects exposed to, actively infected with, or recovered from COVID-19. Nearly every sample came with metadata listing a de-identified subject ID, COVID-19 status, age in years and sex.

Concerning this clone itself: There is no known antigen for this receptor. No base quality values were provided; no much bigger clone lies one nucleotide off.

Each collaborating institution followed its own protocols to collect whole blood in K2EDTA tubes. For TCRbeta analysis, collaborators shipped samples in one of three forms: frozen whole blood, isolated PBMCs, or DNA extracted from either of those sample types. The immunoSEQ Assay, a bias-controlled multiplex PCR, was used to amplify TCRbeta CDR3 regions from genomic DNA. As for how the authors treated the data: Nucleated cell counts per sample were estimated from amplification of reference gene primers within the assay. To quantify the absolute abundance of each unique TCRbeta CDR3 rearrangement, sequence reads were collapsed and filtered. For each sample, productive Simpson clonality was calculated as the square root of Simpson's diversity index over productive rearrangements. The table comes from immuneACCESS by way of TCRdb, which keeps in-frame sequences with V and J called. Part of the clones is missing from these tables; in studies checked, under half for an unresolved V gene and the rest for unknown reasons. That table is the source of V, J and clone size, and D and trimming were worked out from the DNA. The sample has approximately 180,000 clones on record, 87% of them singletons. Roughly 1.5% of the sample lies in the top ten.

V and J are trimmed by 6 bases and 6 bases, and the gene matches miss 8 bases of the junction. The CDR3 goes from the cysteine to the phenylalanine over 14 residues. Only the CDR3 DNA stays, 42 bases, in frame from base 1. Sequences SGHTA (CDR1) and FQGNSA (CDR2) are obtained from the germline V gene. Beyond this particular receptor, the publication reports: How much clinical and demographic metadata was included differed by source and by participant, and the metadata was provided uncurated.

The source material was peripheral blood. The chain joins TRBV7-2 to TRBJ2-1; 7 bases in the junction line up with TRBD2. The source is a woman aged 45-60 years with acute or convalescent COVID-19. For the CDR3, the sequence is CASRTSGGGNEQFF. The DNA is TGTGCCAGCAGGACCTCGGGCGGGGGCAATGAGCAGTTCTTC. The CDR3, completed at both ends by the reference TRBV7-2 and TRBJ2-1 genes, gives the full variable domain GAGVSQSPSNKVTEKGKDVELRCDPISGHTALYWYRQSLGQGLEFLIYFQGNSAPDKSGLPSDRFSAERTGGSVSTLTIQRTQQEDSAVYLCASRTSGGGNEQFFGPGTRLTVL.